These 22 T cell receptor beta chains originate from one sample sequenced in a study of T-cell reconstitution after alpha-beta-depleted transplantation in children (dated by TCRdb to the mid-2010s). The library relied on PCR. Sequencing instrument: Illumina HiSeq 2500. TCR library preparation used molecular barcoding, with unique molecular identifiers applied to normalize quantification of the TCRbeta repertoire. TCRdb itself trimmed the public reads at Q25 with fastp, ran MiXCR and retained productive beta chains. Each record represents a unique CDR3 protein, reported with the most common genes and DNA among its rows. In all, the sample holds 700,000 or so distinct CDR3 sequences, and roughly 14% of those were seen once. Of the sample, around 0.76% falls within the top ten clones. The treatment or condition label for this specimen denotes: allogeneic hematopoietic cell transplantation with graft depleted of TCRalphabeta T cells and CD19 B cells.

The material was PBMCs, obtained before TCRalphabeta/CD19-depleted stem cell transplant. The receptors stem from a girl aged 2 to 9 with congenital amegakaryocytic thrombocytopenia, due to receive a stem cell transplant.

The CDR3 loop reads CASSRTTTGGLNIQYF. The CDR3 DNA follows: TGTGCCAGCAGTCGTACGACCACGGGGGGTCTCAACATTCAGTACTTC. The chain links TRBV3-1 to TRBJ2-4; 7 positions match TRBD2. Losses at the gene ends were 6 bases for V and 7 bases for J; bases not matched to a gene: 15. Germline CDR1 reads LGHDT; CDR2 reads YNNKEL (reference sequence). CDR3 size: 16 residues.

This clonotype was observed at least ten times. This chain's CDR3 is CASSLGGSGNEKLFF. CDR3 nucleotide sequence: TGCGCCAGCAGCTTGGGGGGCAGCGGTAATGAAAAACTGTTTTTT. The gene calls are TRBV5-1 and TRBJ1-4; possibly TRBD1 for D (5 bases). Germline CDR1 SGHRS, CDR2 YFSETQ. The CDR3 has 15 residues. Trimming took off 0 bases at V and 4 bases at J, with 10 bases between the two ends.

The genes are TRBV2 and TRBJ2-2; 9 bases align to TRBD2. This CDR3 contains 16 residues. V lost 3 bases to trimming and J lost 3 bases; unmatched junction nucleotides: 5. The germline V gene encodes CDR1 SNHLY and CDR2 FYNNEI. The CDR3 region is CASSDQASGDTGELFF. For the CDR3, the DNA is TGTGCCAGCAGTGATCAGGCTAGCGGGGACACCGGGGAGCTGTTTTTT.

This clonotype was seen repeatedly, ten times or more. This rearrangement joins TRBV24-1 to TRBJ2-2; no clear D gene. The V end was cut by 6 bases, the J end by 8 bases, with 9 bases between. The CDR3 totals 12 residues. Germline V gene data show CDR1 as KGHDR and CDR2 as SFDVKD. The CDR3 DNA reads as TGTGCCACCAGTCGTTTGGGGGGGGAGCTGTTTTTT. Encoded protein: CATSRLGGELFF.

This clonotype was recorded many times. This CDR3 reads CASYTGVTTGELFF. The CDR3 DNA sequence: TGCGCCAGCTACACAGGGGTCACCACCGGGGAGCTGTTTTTT. V gene TRBV5-1 combines with J gene TRBJ2-2; 7 bases line up with TRBD1. Germline values: CDR1 SGHRS, CDR2 YFSETQ. The CDR3 totals 14 residues. V lost 7 bases to trimming and J lost 4 bases; unmatched junction nucleotides: 7.

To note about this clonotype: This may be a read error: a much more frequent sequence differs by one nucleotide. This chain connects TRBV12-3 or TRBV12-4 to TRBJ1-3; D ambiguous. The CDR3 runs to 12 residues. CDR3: CASSPVGNTIHF. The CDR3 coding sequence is TGTGCCAGCAGTCCCGTTGGAAACACCATACATTTT.

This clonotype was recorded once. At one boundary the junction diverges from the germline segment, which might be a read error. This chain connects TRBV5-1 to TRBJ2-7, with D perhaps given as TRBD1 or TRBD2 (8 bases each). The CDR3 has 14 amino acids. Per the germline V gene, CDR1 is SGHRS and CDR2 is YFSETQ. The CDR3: CARSFSGTGYEQYF. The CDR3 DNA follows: TGCGCCAGAAGCTTTAGCGGGACAGGATACGAGCAGTACTTC.

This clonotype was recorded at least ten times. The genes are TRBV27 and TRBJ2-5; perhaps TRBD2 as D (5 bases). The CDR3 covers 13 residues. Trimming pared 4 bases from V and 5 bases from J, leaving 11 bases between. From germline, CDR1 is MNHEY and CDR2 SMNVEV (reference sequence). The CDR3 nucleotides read TGTGCCAGCAGTTATGGGGAGCGGGAGACCCAGTACTTC. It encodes CASSYGERETQYF.

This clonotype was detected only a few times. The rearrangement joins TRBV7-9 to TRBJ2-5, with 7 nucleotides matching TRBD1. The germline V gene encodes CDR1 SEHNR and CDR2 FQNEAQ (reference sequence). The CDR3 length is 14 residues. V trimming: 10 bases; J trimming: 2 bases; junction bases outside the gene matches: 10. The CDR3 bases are TGTGCCATTCCGGCCGGGACAGCGCAAGAGACCCAGTACTTC. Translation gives CAIPAGTAQETQYF.

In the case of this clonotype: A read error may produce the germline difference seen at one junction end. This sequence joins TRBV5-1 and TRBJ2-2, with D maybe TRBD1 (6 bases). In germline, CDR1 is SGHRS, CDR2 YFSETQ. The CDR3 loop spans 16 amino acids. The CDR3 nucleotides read TGCGCCAGCAGCTTGGAAAACAGGGAGAACACCGGGGATCTGTTTTTT. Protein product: CASSLENRENTGDLFF. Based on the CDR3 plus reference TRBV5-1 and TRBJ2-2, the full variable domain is KAGVTQTPRYLIKTRGQQVTLSCSPISGHRSVSWYQQTPGQGLQFLFEYFSETQRNKGNFPGRFSGRQFSNSRSEMNVSTLELGDSALYLCASSLENRENTGDLFFGEGSRLTVL.

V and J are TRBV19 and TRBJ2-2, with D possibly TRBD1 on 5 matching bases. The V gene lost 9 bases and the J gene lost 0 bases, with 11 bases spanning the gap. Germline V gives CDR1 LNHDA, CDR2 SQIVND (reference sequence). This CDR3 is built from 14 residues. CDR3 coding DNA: TGTGCCAGCCGGACATTTGCGAACACCGGGGAGCTGTTTTTT. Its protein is CASRTFANTGELFF.

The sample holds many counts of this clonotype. CDR3 sequence: CASSPYPGPGNTIYF. DNA of the CDR3: TGTGCCAGCAGCCCTTATCCCGGCCCTGGAAACACCATATATTTT. The V call is TRBV7-2, the J call TRBJ1-3; D is unclear. This CDR3 has 15 residues. V was clipped by 5 bases and J by 2 bases, with 13 bases between them. Germline V lookup: CDR1 SGHTA, CDR2 FQGNSA.

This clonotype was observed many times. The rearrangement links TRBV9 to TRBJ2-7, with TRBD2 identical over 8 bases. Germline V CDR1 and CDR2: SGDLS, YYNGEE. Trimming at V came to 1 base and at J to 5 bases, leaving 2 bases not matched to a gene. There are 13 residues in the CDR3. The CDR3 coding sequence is TGTGCCAGCAGCGTATCTAGCGGGCACGAGCAGTACTTC. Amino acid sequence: CASSVSSGHEQYF. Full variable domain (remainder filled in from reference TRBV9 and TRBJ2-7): DSGVTQTPKHLITATGQRVTLRCSPRSGDLSVYWYQQSLDQGLQFLIQYYNGEERAKGNILERFSAQQFPDLHSELNLSSLELGDSALYFCASSVSSGHEQYFGPGTRLTVT.

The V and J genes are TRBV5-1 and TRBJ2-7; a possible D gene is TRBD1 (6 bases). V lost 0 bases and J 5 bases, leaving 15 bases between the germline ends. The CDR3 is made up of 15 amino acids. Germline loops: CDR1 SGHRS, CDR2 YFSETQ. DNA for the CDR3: TGCGCCAGCAGCTTGGCGACCGTCAGGGGTAACGAGCAGTACTTC. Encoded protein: CASSLATVRGNEQYF.

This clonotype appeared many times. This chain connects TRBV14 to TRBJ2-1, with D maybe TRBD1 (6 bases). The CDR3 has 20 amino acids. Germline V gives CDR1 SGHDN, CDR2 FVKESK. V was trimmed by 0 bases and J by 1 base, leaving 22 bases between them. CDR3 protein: CASSQDLQGNSQRSYNEQFF. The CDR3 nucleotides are TGTGCCAGCAGCCAAGATCTACAGGGAAATTCGCAAAGGTCCTACAATGAGCAGTTCTTC.

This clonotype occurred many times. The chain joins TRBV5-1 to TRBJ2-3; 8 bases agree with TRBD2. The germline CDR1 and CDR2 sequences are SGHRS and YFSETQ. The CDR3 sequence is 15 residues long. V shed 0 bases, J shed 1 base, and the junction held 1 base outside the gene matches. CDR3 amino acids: CASSLVAGRTDTQYF. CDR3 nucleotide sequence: TGCGCCAGCAGCTTGGTAGCGGGACGCACAGATACGCAGTATTTT.

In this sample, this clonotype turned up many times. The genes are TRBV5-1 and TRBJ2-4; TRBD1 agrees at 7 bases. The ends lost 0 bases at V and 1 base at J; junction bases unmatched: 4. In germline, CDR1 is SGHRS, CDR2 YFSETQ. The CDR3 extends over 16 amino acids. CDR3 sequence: CASSLGQGVAKNIQYF. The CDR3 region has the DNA TGCGCCAGCAGCTTGGGACAGGGTGTGGCCAAAAACATTCAGTACTTC.

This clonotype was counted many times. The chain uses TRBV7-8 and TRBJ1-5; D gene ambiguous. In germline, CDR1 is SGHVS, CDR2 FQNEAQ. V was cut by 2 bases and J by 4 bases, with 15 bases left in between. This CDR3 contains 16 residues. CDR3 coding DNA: TGTGCCAGCAGCTTACCCAACAGATCAACTAATCAGCCCCAGCATTTT. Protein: CASSLPNRSTNQPQHF.

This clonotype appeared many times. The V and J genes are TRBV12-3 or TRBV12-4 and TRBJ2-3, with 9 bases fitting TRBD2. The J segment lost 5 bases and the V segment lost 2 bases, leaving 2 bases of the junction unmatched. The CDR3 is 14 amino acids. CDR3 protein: CASSLSTSGDTQYF. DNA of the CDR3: TGTGCCAGCAGTTTATCGACTAGCGGAGATACGCAGTATTTT.

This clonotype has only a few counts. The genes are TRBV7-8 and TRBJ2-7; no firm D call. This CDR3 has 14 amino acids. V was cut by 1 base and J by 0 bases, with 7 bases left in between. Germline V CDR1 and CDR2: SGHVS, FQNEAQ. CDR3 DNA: TGTGCCAGCAGCTTAGGCGACCTCTCCTACGAGCAGTACTTC. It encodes CASSLGDLSYEQYF.

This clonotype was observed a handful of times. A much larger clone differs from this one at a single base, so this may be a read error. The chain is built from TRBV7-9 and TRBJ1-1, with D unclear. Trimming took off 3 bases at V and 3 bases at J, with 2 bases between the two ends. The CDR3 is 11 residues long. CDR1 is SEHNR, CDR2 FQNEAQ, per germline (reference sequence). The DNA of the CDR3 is TGTGCCAGCAGCTTTCACACTGAAGCTTTCTTT. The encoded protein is CASSFHTEAFF.

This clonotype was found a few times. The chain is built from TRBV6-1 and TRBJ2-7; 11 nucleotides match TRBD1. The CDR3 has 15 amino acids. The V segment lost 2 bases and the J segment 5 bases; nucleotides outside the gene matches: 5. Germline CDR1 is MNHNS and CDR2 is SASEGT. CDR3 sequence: CASSEWTGGRDEQYF. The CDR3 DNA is TGTGCCAGCAGTGAATGGACAGGGGGCAGAGACGAGCAGTACTTC.